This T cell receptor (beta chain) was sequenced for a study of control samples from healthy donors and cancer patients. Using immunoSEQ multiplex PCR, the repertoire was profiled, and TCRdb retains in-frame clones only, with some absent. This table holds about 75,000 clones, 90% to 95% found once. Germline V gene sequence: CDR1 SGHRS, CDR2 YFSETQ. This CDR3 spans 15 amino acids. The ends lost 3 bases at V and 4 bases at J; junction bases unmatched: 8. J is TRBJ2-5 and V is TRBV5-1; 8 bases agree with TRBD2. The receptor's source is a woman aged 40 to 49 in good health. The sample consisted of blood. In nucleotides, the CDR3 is TGCGCCAGCAGCTCTACGATAGCGGGGCGAGAGACCCAGTACTTC. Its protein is CASSSTIAGRETQYF.